This T cell receptor beta chain was sequenced for a study of cytomegalovirus exposure and HLA in healthy donors (dated by TCRdb to the late 2010s). For the wider study: In an earlier analysis of 587 of the donors, around 300 Gb of sequence data and 100 million or so unique TCR beta sequences from about 190 million T cells were reported. An early release covering roughly 600 HLA-typed donors comprised about 310 gigabases of sequencing data and around 80 million unique TCR sequences. Of the 300 to 450 genotyped donors, over 65% fell in the genetic ancestry cluster associated with self-reported Caucasian donors. The study aimed to test whether cataloging public T cell receptors could reveal signatures of past pathogen exposure. The T cell repertoires of around 670 subjects were profiled by immunosequencing and related to cytomegalovirus serostatus. In addition to the first cohort of 666 subjects, a separate validation cohort of some 120 different subjects was used. The study combined high-throughput TCR immunosequencing, statistical association of individual TCRs with disease status, and machine learning to predict cytomegalovirus infection status. A later analysis re-examined previously published TCR beta repertoires from roughly 720 donors and added high-resolution HLA genotyping to investigate patterns of TCR occurrence. Rather than using new phenotypic data, the later analysis identified candidate immune exposures from TCR beta sequences and from how often those sequences occurred across donors. An earlier analysis of 587 of the donors used high-throughput TCR beta sequencing to judge whether each TCR beta V gene segment behaved as functional or pseudogenic. Donor age, sex, ethnicity and CMV serostatus were collected together with the repertoire data. A later genetic analysis took genome-wide SNP genotypes for about 60% of the roughly 670 donors and used that subset as a discovery cohort. Every repertoire in the discovery cohort had been generated on one and the same sequencing platform. Both class I and class II loci were covered by HLA typing, at four-digit resolution. Typing coverage varied by locus: roughly 629-640 donors for A, B, C, DRB1 and DQB1; approximately 500 for DQA1; 600 to 610 for DPA1; approximately 470 for DPB1. Five DR-DQ haplotypes were handled as single units for association and clustering because linkage in the cohort was strong. Across some 400 genotyped donors of the cohort, an average of about 200,000 unique TCR beta nucleotide sequences per donor were sequenced, and 15% to 20% of those sequences were non-productive. What the study reported, not specific to this receptor: The classifier was reported to diagnose cytomegalovirus status with high specificity and sensitivity in both the original cohort and the validation cohort. In a later analysis, HLA-associated TCR beta chains showed more clonal expansion and lower generation probabilities than non-associated chains that were equally common. In a later genetic analysis, fewer N-insertions in productive TCRs were reported among donors in an Asian-associated ancestry cluster than the roughly 640-donor mean. A further reported finding was that TCR beta sequences accurately predicted the HLA-A and HLA-B alleles for most subjects in the first cohort. Most TCR sequences were seen in very few donors, while some public TCRs were found in many individuals. Some IMGT-functional V segments, including TRBV6-2 and TRBV6-3, could not be distinguished by the 87-base-pair reads and were therefore excluded. The presence/absence analyses assumed that sequencing depth was roughly uniform across donors, and that assumption may not be true. Because HLA typing was missing for some donors at each locus, association tests included only the typed subset. The cohort was sequenced for TCR beta chains only, and without alpha or paired-chain data the features that could be detected were limited. In vitro tests confirmed that three of the cytomegalovirus-associated TCR beta chains recognize cytomegalovirus antigens. Correlated functional status among segregating V segments might be attributable to linkage disequilibrium, but an unknown experimental factor could not be ruled out. A later analysis found that most CMV-associated TCR beta chains appeared HLA-restricted, with HLA associations seemingly driven largely by CMV exposure. According to a later analysis, parvovirus B19, influenza, CMV and Epstein-Barr virus appeared linked to several top co-occurrence clusters. In an earlier analysis of over 550 of the donors, most TCR beta V segments were observed in productive rearrangements about 87% or about 30% of the time, broadly matching IMGT annotations. It was suggested by the authors that the approach could potentially be generalized to other disease states and immunological phenotypes. In a later analysis, 16,951 TCR beta sequences were associated with specific HLA alleles at a false discovery rate of 0.05. For the cohort, immune exposure information was limited to CMV serostatus. In a later genetic analysis, a missense DCLRE1C variant was associated with V-gene and J-gene trimming of TCR beta chains, and the association was replicated in an independent cohort. When HLA alleles, especially DR and DQ, strongly co-occurred, TCR associations were difficult to assign to individual alleles. The sequencing pipeline was judged likely to have produced a cluster of highly shared sequence variants as a technical artifact. In the study, some 160 TCR beta chains were listed as associated with cytomegalovirus. According to a later analysis, TCR association rates differed among HLA loci, with DRB1 alleles showing the most associated TCRs and HLA-C alleles showing the fewest. Because counts were too low, seventeen rarely observed V segments, including chromosome 9 orphons, were excluded from the earlier analysis of 587 of the donors.

V was cut back by 6 bases and J by 1 base, leaving a gap of 10 bases between them. The germline V gene encodes CDR1 WSHSY and CDR2 SAAADI. Including cysteine and phenylalanine, the CDR3 has 15 amino acids. The sequence is cut down to CDR3 DNA, 45 bases in frame from base 1. Receptor amplification or capture employed the immunoSEQ multiplex PCR assay. The multiplex PCR relied on a mix of 60 forward primers for TCR Vbeta segments and 13 reverse primers for TCR Jbeta segments. The CDR3 region of rearranged TCR beta genes was amplified from genomic DNA with a multiplex PCR assay. On the Illumina HiSeq System, the amplified TCR beta libraries were sequenced as 87-base-pair reads. In the source study's methods: A later analysis tallied tens of millions of unique TCR beta chains across the 610 or so repertoires, and some 10 million of those chains were shared by two or more donors. Raw reads were error-corrected and collapsed into unique sequences with a nearest-neighbor algorithm that merged closely related sequences to remove PCR and sequencing errors. To assign V, D and J gene segments, CDR3 sequences were aligned to IMGT reference sequences. For a sequence to be retained, a match of at least six nucleotides was required to both a V gene segment and a J gene segment. A rearrangement was called productive if the CDR3 had no stop codons and remained in frame with V and J, and every other rearrangement was called non-productive. Following IMGT convention, CDR3 was defined as the stretch from the second conserved V-encoded cysteine to the conserved J-encoded phenylalanine. The earlier analysis of approximately 590 of the donors excluded any sequence lacking an unambiguous match to a single V gene segment. In an earlier analysis of 587 of the donors, V segments were called functional above 56.7% productive rearrangements and were called segregating when the between-donor standard deviation exceeded 5%. A statistical classification framework was developed to diagnose cytomegalovirus status using the catalog of TCR beta chain sequences. In a later analysis, V and J genes were assigned by comparing TCR nucleotide sequences against IMGT/GENE-DB human TR gene sequences. The TCRdist pipeline was used in a later analysis to assign CDR3 sequences and most-parsimonious VDJ recombination scenarios. In a later analysis, each TCR beta chain was defined by its CDR3 amino acid sequence together with its V-gene family, and reads without a unique V-gene family were excluded. To address suspected cross-contamination and a sequencing artifact, a later analysis removed some 620 highly shared, low-generation-probability nucleotide sequences. In a later analysis, a clonal expansion index for each public chain was calculated from normalized within-repertoire ranks of inferred template counts. In a later analysis, generation probabilities were computed with a VDJ recombination model fitted to out-of-frame rearrangements, and the resulting probabilities were checked against IGoR. Hypergeometric tests were used in a later analysis to score TCR-TCR, TCR-HLA and TCR-CMV co-occurrence, with a repertoire-size bias correction applied to the TCR pairs. To estimate false discovery rates, a later analysis permuted the HLA or CMV assignments 20 times. A later analysis grouped co-occurring TCRs with DBSCAN, adding TCRdist sequence similarity when clustering within HLA-allele-positive subsets. Repertoires with fewer than 30,000 or more than 120,000 public chains, plus five repertoires with anomalous nucleotide sharing, were excluded from co-occurrence clustering. TCRdb holds this immuneACCESS table with in-frame rearrangements only. Some clones are missing; in checked studies, unresolved V genes explain under half, and the rest has no known cause. The D gene and trimming were derived from the DNA, and the V and J assignments and clone size from that table. The sample table lists around 130,000 clones, more than 65% of them with a count of one. The ten largest clonotypes hold almost 3% of the sample.

The cohort was made up of 500 to 800 healthy bone marrow donors. At the time of sampling, every cohort member was nominally healthy, though immune exposures that went unrecorded were likely present. The donor tested CMV seropositive, placing the donor among the 289 seropositive members of the cohort. A peripheral blood sample was collected from each donor, and TCR beta sequencing was performed on peripheral blood mononuclear cells. Genomic DNA extraction from the blood cell samples was performed with the Qiagen DNeasy Blood Extraction Kit. A few counts support this clone. Which antigen it targets is not known. No base qualities exist here, and no much larger clone lies one base off it.

The chain is assembled from TRBV10-2 and TRBJ2-6; possibly the D gene is TRBD1, per 5 matching bases. Sequencing input: PBMCs. This sequence originates from a woman in her late teens or twenties in good health and CMV-seropositive. The base sequence is TGCGCCAGCAGGCCCGCAGGGTCTGGGGCCAACGTCCTGACTTTC. The resulting protein is CASRPAGSGANVLTF.